The 8 T cell receptor beta chains below all came from one sample that was sequenced in a study of Ad26.COV2.S vaccination and SARS-CoV-2 variants. Treatment described: 19 received Ad26.COV2.S at low or high dose, single or two shots; 5 received placebo; per-sample allocation not given. After the first vaccine or placebo injection, samples were drawn on day 63. Sequencing was performed with immunoSEQ multiplex PCR; in TCRdb, only in-frame clones are kept and a portion is missing. The sample lists roughly 680,000 clones; 80% to 90% were seen once. The source material was peripheral blood, sampled in a trial of Ad26.COV2.S vaccine versus placebo. Receptor source: a person between 18 and 65 years old who received the Ad26.COV2.S COVID-19 vaccine or a placebo.

As DNA, the CDR3 is TGTGCCACCAGCAGAGATCTTGGCAGGGGTGGACAGCCCCAGCATTTT. The encoded protein is CATSRDLGRGGQPQHF. This chain uses TRBV15 with TRBJ1-5; D might be TRBD1 (6 bases). From germline, CDR1 is LNHNV and CDR2 YYDKDF (reference sequence). CDR3 size: 16 residues. V lost 0 bases to trimming and J lost 7 bases, with 16 bases between them.

The chain has TRBV7-2 and TRBJ2-7; D remains ambiguous. The CDR3 extends over 13 amino acids. CDR1 is SGHTA and CDR2 is FQGNSA in the germline V gene. V lost 2 bases to trimming and J lost 4 bases, with 9 bases between them. CDR3 region: CASSLPELYEQYF. The CDR3 DNA follows: TGTGCCAGCAGCTTACCGGAACTTTACGAGCAGTACTTC.

J is TRBJ1-1 and V is TRBV5-1; no definite D call. Germline V CDR1 and CDR2: SGHRS, YFSETQ. This CDR3 is 12 amino acids long. The germline V and J ends were trimmed by 5 bases and 8 bases, with 13 bases remaining between them. CDR3 amino acids: CASSSGDLEAFF. Here the CDR3 DNA reads TGCGCCAGCAGTTCCGGTGATCTCGAAGCTTTCTTT.

The CDR3 sequence: CASSIGAGQHQETQYF. The CDR3 region has the DNA TGTGCCAGTAGTATAGGGGCGGGACAGCATCAAGAGACCCAGTACTTC. The rearrangement joins TRBV19 to TRBJ2-5; D possibly corresponds to TRBD1 (7 bases). Trimming pared 1 base from V and 2 bases from J, leaving 14 bases between. The V gene's germline CDR1 is LNHDA and CDR2 SQIVND (reference sequence). This CDR3 spans 16 amino acids.

Note on this clone: Other DNA variants within this sample encode the same CDR3. The chain links TRBV19 to TRBJ2-7, with D possibly matching TRBD1 (5 bases). V was trimmed by 3 bases and J by 3 bases, leaving 9 bases between them. Germline values: CDR1 LNHDA, CDR2 SQIVND (reference sequence). This CDR3 region has 13 residues. In nucleotides, the CDR3 is TGTGCCAGTAGTATCCGGCAGGGCTACGAGCAGTACTTC. Translation: CASSIRQGYEQYF.

The chain links TRBV5-6 to TRBJ1-3, with D maybe TRBD1 (6 bases). The CDR3 consists of 16 residues. V lost 3 bases to trimming and J lost 1 base, with 14 bases between them. Germline-derived CDR1 and CDR2 are SGHDT and YYEEEE. CDR3 sequence reads: CASSSLQGSSGNTIYF. The DNA for the CDR3 is TGTGCCAGCAGCTCGCTACAGGGTTCTTCTGGAAACACCATATATTTT.

The rearrangement links TRBV5-1 to TRBJ2-1; 8 bases align to TRBD2. This CDR3 comprises 16 residues. CDR1 and CDR2 from the germline V gene are SGHRS and YFSETQ. The V segment lost 0 bases and the J segment 8 bases; nucleotides outside the gene matches: 10. The CDR3 nucleotides are TGCGCCAGCAGCTTGGCGCCAAGGCGGGAGGTCGATGAGCAGTTCTTC. It is translated as CASSLAPRREVDEQFF.

The chain carries TRBV5-1 and TRBJ2-1, with D perhaps matching TRBD2 (5 bases). This CDR3 has 17 amino acids. V was pared by 0 bases and J by 0 bases, with 13 bases between. Germline lookup yields CDR1 SGHRS and CDR2 YFSETQ. CDR3 nucleotide sequence: TGCGCCAGCAGCTTGGGCCCTGAAGGGAGCTCCTACAATGAGCAGTTCTTC. Protein sequence: CASSLGPEGSSYNEQFF.